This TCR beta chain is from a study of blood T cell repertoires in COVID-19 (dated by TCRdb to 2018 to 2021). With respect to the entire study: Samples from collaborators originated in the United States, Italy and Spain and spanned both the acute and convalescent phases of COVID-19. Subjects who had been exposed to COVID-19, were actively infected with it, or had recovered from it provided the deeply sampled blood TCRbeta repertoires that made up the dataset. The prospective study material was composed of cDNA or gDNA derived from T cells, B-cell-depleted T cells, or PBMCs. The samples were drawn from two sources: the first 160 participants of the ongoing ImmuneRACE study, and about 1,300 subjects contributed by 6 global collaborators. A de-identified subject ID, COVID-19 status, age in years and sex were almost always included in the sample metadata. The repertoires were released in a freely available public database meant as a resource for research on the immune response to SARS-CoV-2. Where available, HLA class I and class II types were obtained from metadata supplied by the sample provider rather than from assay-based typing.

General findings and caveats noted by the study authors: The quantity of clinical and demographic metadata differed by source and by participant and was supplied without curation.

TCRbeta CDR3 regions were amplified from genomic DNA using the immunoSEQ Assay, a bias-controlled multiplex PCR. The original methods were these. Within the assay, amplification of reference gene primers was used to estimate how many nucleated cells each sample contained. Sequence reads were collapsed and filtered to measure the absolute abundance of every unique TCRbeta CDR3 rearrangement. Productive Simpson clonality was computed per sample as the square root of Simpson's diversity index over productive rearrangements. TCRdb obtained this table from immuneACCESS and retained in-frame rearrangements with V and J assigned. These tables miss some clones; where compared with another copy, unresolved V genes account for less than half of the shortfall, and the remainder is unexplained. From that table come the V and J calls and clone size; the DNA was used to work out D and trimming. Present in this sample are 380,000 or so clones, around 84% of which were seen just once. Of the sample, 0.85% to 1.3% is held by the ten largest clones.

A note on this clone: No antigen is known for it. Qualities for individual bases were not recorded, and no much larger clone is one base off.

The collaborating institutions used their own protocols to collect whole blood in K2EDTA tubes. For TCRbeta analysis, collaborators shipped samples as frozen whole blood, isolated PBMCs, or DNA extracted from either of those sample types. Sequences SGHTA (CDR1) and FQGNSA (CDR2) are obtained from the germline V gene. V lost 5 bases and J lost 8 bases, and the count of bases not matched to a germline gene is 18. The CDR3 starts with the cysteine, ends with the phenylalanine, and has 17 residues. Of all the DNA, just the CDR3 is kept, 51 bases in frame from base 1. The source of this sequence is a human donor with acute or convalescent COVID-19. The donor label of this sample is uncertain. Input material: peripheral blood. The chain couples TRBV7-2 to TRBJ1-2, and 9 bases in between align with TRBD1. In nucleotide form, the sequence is TGTGCCAGCAGCGAACTCGGACAGGGGTTTCTTTCGTACGGCTACACCTTC. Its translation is CASSELGQGFLSYGYTF.